These 18 T cell receptor beta chains share one sample of origin, sequenced in a study of multiple sclerosis patients with progressive multifocal leukoencephalopathy. The time point was: before natalizumab initiation. Repertoires were generated with immunoSEQ multiplex PCR, while TCRdb's copy carries only in-frame clones and drops some. The sample yields tens of thousands of clones, roughly 92% seen once. What was sequenced was PBMCs. The origin of the receptors is a man aged 30 to 45 with multiple sclerosis.

The rearrangement joins TRBV30 to TRBJ1-5; 8 bases are shared with TRBD1. The CDR3 runs 16 residues. J lost 6 bases, V lost 0 bases, and 10 bases had no gene match. Per the germline V gene, CDR1 is GTSNPN and CDR2 is SVGIG (reference sequence). The CDR3 bases are TGTGCCTGGAGTGTTCGTCGGGCAGGGGGCTCTCAGCCCCAGCATTTT. Amino acid sequence: CAWSVRRAGGSQPQHF.

The J gene is TRBJ2-2, the V gene TRBV7-2; 8 bases map to TRBD2. Germline-derived CDR1 and CDR2 are SGHTA and FQGNSA. This CDR3 spans 15 amino acids. Germline trimming cut 8 bases from V and 4 bases from J; bases unmatched to any gene: 9. Here the CDR3 DNA reads TGTGCCAGCTCTTTAGCGGGGCTAGTCACCGGGGAGCTGTTTTTT. Residues: CASSLAGLVTGELFF.

The CDR3 DNA is TGTGCCAGGTCACTAGCGGGGACCAATGAGCAGTTCTTC. Translation: CARSLAGTNEQFF. V gene TRBV6-4 combines with J gene TRBJ2-1, with 10 bases lining up with TRBD2. With 9 bases clipped from V and 6 bases from J, the junction kept 5 bases outside the gene matches. The CDR3 is 13 residues long. Per germline, CDR1 MRHNA and CDR2 SNTAGT.

The chain joins TRBV5-1 to TRBJ2-5, with D perhaps assigned TRBD1 or TRBD2 (5 bases each). V lost 4 bases and J lost 5, with 15 bases in between. CDR3 length: 14 amino acids. In germline, CDR1 is SGHRS, CDR2 YFSETQ. CDR3 sequence: CASSHRDPRETQYF. In nucleotides, the CDR3 is TGCGCCAGCAGCCATCGGGACCCCCGGGAGACCCAGTACTTC.

The chain carries TRBV15 and TRBJ2-5; no firm D call. The V end lost 3 bases, the J end lost 4 bases, and 15 bases lay between the germline ends. Germline V gives CDR1 LNHNV, CDR2 YYDKDF (reference sequence). The CDR3 is made up of 15 amino acids. This CDR3 is CATSRVYGPAETQYF. The CDR3, as DNA: TGTGCCACCAGCAGGGTCTACGGACCTGCAGAGACCCAGTACTTC.

V gene TRBV6-1 combines with J gene TRBJ2-1, with a tentative D call TRBD2 (6 bases). CDR3 length: 16 residues. Germline lookup yields CDR1 MNHNS and CDR2 SASEGT. Trimming took off 3 bases at V and 3 bases at J, with 15 bases between the two ends. CDR3 in amino acids: CASSDRAGLHYNEQFF. CDR3 bases: TGTGCCAGCAGTGATCGGGCGGGACTTCACTACAATGAGCAGTTCTTC.

This clone was detected once. The chain uses TRBV4-3 and TRBJ1-2, with a possible D match to TRBD1 (5 bases). Trimming shortened V by 1 base and J by 4 bases, and 13 bases separated the two germline ends. The CDR3 has 15 residues. CDR1 and CDR2 from the germline V gene are LGHNA and YSLEER. CDR3 region: CASSQGASGAYGYTF. DNA for the CDR3: TGCGCCAGCAGCCAAGGGGCCTCCGGGGCCTATGGCTACACCTTC.

This clone was found once. The CDR3 DNA reads TGCGCCAGCCGCAAAGACGCTAACTATGGCTACACCTTC. This gives the protein CASRKDANYGYTF. V and J are TRBV5-1 and TRBJ1-2, with D hard to call. The V and J ends lost 7 bases and 0 bases respectively, with 10 bases between them. The CDR3 spans 13 residues. CDR1 is SGHRS and CDR2 is YFSETQ in the germline V gene.

V usage is TRBV6-1 and J usage is TRBJ2-7, with D perhaps matching TRBD1 or TRBD2 (5 bases each). CDR3 length equals 11 residues. Germline loops: CDR1 MNHNS, CDR2 SASEGT. The germline V and J ends were trimmed by 7 bases and 3 bases, with 7 bases remaining between them. In DNA, the CDR3 is TGTGCCAGCACGAGGGGCTACGAGCAGTACTTC. Protein product: CASTRGYEQYF.

This clone was recorded only once. The gene calls are TRBV4-3 and TRBJ2-5; TRBD2 agrees at 9 bases. Per germline, CDR1 LGHNA and CDR2 YSLEER. Losses at the gene ends were 0 bases for V and 2 bases for J; bases not matched to a gene: 7. The CDR3 sequence is 17 residues long. CDR3 DNA sequence: TGCGCCAGCAGCCAAGATCTGTCTAGCGGGGTTCAAGAGACCCAGTACTTC. Translated, it gives CASSQDLSSGVQETQYF.

This chain connects TRBV2 to TRBJ1-1, with D perhaps matching TRBD1 (5 bases). This CDR3 is 14 amino acids long. Per the germline V gene, CDR1 is SNHLY and CDR2 is FYNNEI. The V and J ends lost 4 bases and 5 bases respectively, with 14 bases between them. CDR3 amino acids: CASSGPQRGTEAFF. In DNA form, the CDR3 reads TGTGCCAGCAGTGGCCCACAGCGGGGGACTGAAGCTTTCTTT. Based on the CDR3 plus reference TRBV2 and TRBJ1-1, the full variable domain is EPEVTQTPSHQVTQMGQEVILRCVPISNHLYFYWYRQILGQKVEFLVSFYNNEISEKSEIFDDQFSVERPDGSNFTLKIRSTKLEDSAMYFCASSGPQRGTEAFFGQGTRLTVV.

The chain combines TRBV27 with TRBJ2-1; 7 bases are a match to TRBD2. This CDR3 contains 14 residues. J was trimmed by 4 bases and V by 3 bases; bases with no gene match: 3. The germline V gene encodes CDR1 MNHEY and CDR2 SMNVEV (reference sequence). As DNA, the CDR3 is TGTGCCAGCAGTTTGATCGGGGGGTACAATGAGCAGTTCTTC. Its protein product is CASSLIGGYNEQFF.

This rearrangement joins TRBV7-6 to TRBJ1-1; 8 nucleotides line up with TRBD1. Looked up from germline, CDR1 is SGHVS and CDR2 is FNYEAQ. There are 14 residues in the CDR3. V was pared by 3 bases and J by 5 bases, with 5 bases of the junction left unmatched. CDR3 sequence reads: CASSLTGEVTEAFF. In DNA form, the CDR3 reads TGTGCCAGCAGCTTGACAGGGGAGGTAACTGAAGCTTTCTTT.

This chain connects TRBV29-1 to TRBJ1-5; D is unclear. The germline V gene encodes CDR1 SQVTM and CDR2 ANQGSEA. This CDR3 is 12 amino acids long. The V and J ends lost 5 bases and 4 bases respectively, with 9 bases between them. CDR3 in amino acids: CSVTDGNQPQHF. The CDR3 nucleotides are TGCAGCGTTACGGACGGGAATCAGCCCCAGCATTTT.

The CDR3 sequence is CASSSRVVEAFF. Written as DNA, the CDR3 is TGTGCCAGCAGCTCCAGGGTGGTGGAAGCTTTCTTT. The genes are TRBV9 and TRBJ1-1, with D possibly being TRBD1 (5 bases). Germline CDR1 and CDR2: SGDLS and YYNGEE. The CDR3 sequence is 12 residues long. Trimming cost V 4 bases and J 8 bases, with 12 bases left between them. Based on the CDR3 plus reference TRBV9 and TRBJ1-1, the full variable domain is DSGVTQTPKHLITATGQRVTLRCSPRSGDLSVYWYQQSLDQGLQFLIQYYNGEERAKGNILERFSAQQFPDLHSELNLSSLELGDSALYFCASSSRVVEAFFGQGTRLTVV.

The J gene is TRBJ2-5, the V gene TRBV18, with D hard to call. The J call may be in error: the DNA end matches TRBJ2-7 better. This CDR3 is 15 amino acids long. Germline V gene data show CDR1 as KGHSH and CDR2 as LQKENI. This chain's CDR3 is CASSPPRWHSYEQYF. The CDR3 DNA reads as TGTGCCAGCTCACCACCGCGGTGGCACTCCTACGAGCAGTACTTC.

This clone has only a few counts. V and J are TRBV7-9 and TRBJ2-3, with D hard to call. This CDR3 is 14 amino acids long. The V end lost 3 bases, the J end lost 2 bases, and 9 bases lay between the germline ends. Germline values: CDR1 SEHNR, CDR2 FQNEAQ (reference sequence). CDR3 sequence: CASSFIRYTDTQYF. The CDR3 DNA is TGTGCCAGCAGCTTTATAAGGTACACAGATACGCAGTATTTT.

The genes are TRBV7-8 and TRBJ1-1; 7 nucleotides match TRBD1. From germline, CDR1 is SGHVS and CDR2 FQNEAQ. With V trimmed by 1 base and J by 4 bases, 9 bases remained unmatched. This CDR3 is 16 amino acids long. The CDR3 nucleotides are TGTGCCAGCAGCTTAGGGGAGGGCAGGGGGTCCACTGAAGCTTTCTTT. Protein product: CASSLGEGRGSTEAFF.